The clone carrying this TCR beta chain was detected a few times. What it recognizes is unknown. This entry comes from a study of early T cells in non-severe SARS-CoV-2 infection. Study-level background: Chains were unpaired, as sequencing was done on bulk RNA from unsorted whole blood.

Unique molecular identifiers tagged individual cDNA molecules. TCRdb fed the 5' RACE reads into MiXCR, producing one record per CDR3 protein. The sample records 25,000 to 30,000 distinct CDR3 sequences, nearly 4.5% being singletons. Findings of the study overall: Matching against VDJdb likely underestimated virus-specific expansions, favoring anti-spike CD8.

Specimen: whole blood. The sequence was obtained from an adult who was a healthcare worker with PCR-confirmed SARS-CoV-2 infection or an uninfected control (not recorded which).

The CDR3 DNA reads as TGCGCCAGCAGTGACACCGTGAACACTGAAGCTTTCTTT. It yields the protein CASSDTVNTEAFF. This chain uses TRBV10-2 with TRBJ1-1, with D hard to call. Trimming stripped 3 bases from V and 0 bases from J, with 5 bases between. CDR1 and CDR2 from the germline V gene are WSHSY and SAAADI. The CDR3 loop spans 13 amino acids.